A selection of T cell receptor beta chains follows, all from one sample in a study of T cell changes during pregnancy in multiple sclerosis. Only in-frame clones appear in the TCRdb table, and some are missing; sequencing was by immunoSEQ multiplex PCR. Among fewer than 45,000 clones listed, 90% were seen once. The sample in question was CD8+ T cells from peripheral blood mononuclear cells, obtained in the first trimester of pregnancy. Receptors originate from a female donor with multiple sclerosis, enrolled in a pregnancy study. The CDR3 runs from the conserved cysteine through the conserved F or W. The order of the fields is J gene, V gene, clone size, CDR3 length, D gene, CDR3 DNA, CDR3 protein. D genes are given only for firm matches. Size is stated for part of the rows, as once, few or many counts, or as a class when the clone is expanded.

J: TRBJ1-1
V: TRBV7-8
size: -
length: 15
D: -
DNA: TGTGCCAGCAGCTTAGGGCACATGGGAGGCACTGAAGCTTTCTTT
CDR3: CASSLGHMGGTEAFF

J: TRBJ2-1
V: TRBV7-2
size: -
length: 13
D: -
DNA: TGTGCCAGCAGCCCCTCTAGGCCGGGTGAGCAGTTCTTC
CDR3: CASSPSRPGEQFF

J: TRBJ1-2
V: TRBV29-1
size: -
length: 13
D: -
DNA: TGCAGCGTTGAACCTCAGGGGACCTATGGCTACACCTTC
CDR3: CSVEPQGTYGYTF

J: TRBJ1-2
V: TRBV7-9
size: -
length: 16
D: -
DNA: TGTGCCAGCAGCTCCTCTTTCCGCAGGGTAAACGATGGCTACACCTTC
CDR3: CASSSSFRRVNDGYTF

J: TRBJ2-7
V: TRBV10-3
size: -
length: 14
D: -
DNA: TGTGCCATCAGTGATGTACAGGGCTATTACGAGCAGTACTTC
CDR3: CAISDVQGYYEQYF

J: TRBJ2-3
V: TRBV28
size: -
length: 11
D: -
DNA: TGTGCCAGCAGTTTGTCTGATACGCAGTATTTT
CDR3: CASSLSDTQYF

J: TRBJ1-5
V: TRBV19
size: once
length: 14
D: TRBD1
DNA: TGTGCCAGTAGTCCCCGGACAGGCGATCAGCCCCAGCATTTT
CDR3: CASSPRTGDQPQHF

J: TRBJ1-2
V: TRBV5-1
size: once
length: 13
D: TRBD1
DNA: TGCGCCAACCTAGGGGGCAGATTAAATGGCTACACCTTC
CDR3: CANLGGRLNGYTF

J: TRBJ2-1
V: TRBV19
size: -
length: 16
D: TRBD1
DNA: TGTGCCAGTAGTTCCAAAGGGACAGGGGGCCTCTACGGACAGTTCTTC
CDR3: CASSSKGTGGLYGQFF

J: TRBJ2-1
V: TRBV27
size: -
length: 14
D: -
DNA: TGTGCCAGCAGTTTACCAGGTAACCAATGGGAGCAGTTCTTC
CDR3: CASSLPGNQWEQFF

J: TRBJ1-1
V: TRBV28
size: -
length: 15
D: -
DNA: TGTGCCAGCAGTTTGCGAGGGACATGGAACACTGAAGCTTTCTTT
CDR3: CASSLRGTWNTEAFF

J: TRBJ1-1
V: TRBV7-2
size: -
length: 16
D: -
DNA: TGTGCCAGCAGTTACATATGGGACCCCAGGGGCACTGAAGCTTTCTTT
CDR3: CASSYIWDPRGTEAFF

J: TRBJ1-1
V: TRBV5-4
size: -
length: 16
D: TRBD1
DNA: TGTGCCAGCAGCCCTACCGGGACAGGGACGAACACTGAAGCTTTCTTT
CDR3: CASSPTGTGTNTEAFF

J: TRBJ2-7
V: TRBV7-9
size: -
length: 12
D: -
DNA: TGTGCCAGCAGCTCTAGCCCCCTGGAGCAGTACTTC
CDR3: CASSSSPLEQYF